This T cell receptor (beta chain) was documented in a study of T cells after posttransplantation cyclophosphamide. Notes on the study in general: TRB overlap between skin or GI tissue T cells and blood was limited.

Data came from immunoSEQ multiplex PCR; TCRdb stores just in-frame clones and leaves some out. The table has tens of thousands of clones, around nine tenths seen once. Notes on this clone: Its antigen is not identified.

V gave up 1 base and J gave up 1 base; unmatched junction bases: 18. Germline CDR1 SGHVS, CDR2 FNYEAQ. This CDR3 is 21 amino acids long. Sequencing was performed on PBMCs. This rearrangement joins TRBV7-6 to TRBJ2-2, with TRBD2 matching 7 bases. The clonotype comes from a woman aged 50 to 60 in good health and a related stem cell transplant donor. The CDR3 region has the DNA TGTGCCAGCAGCTTAGTCGGAGGCTTAACCTTAGCGGGCGGGAACACCGGGGAGCTGTTTTTT. It codes for CASSLVGGLTLAGGNTGELFF.